These T cell receptor beta chains were read from a single sample in a study of blood T cells in healthy people across ages. TCRdb independently ran MiXCR on the 5' RACE reads; one entry per CDR3 protein. This sample has 750,000 to 850,000 distinct CDR3 sequences; approximately 25% occur once, and the top ten carry 3% to 4.5%. These sequences were also reported in another study, on T cells of mothers and their children.

Sequenced input: blood. Receptors originate from a boy aged 10-17 years in good health. The CDR3 runs from the conserved cysteine through the conserved F or W. The D gene is left open where the match is weak. Size values are once, few and many counts, or a class for expanded clones, and some rows have none.

clone size	D gene	V gene	J gene	CDR3 DNA	CDR3 protein
few	TRBD2	TRBV4-3	TRBJ2-7	TGCGCCAGCAGCCAAGATCCTGGGACTAGCGGGGGCCACGGGCAGTACTTC	CASSQDPGTSGGHGQYF
few	-	TRBV6-6	TRBJ2-7	TGTGCCAGCAAAGGGGCTCTCTCCTACGAGCAGTACTTC	CASKGALSYEQYF
-	-	TRBV10-1	TRBJ2-5	TGCGCCAGCAGAAGGGTCGCTTCGGACAGACGGGAGACCCAGTACTTC	CASRRVASDRRETQYF
-	TRBD2	TRBV4-3	TRBJ2-3	TGCGCCAGCAGCCAACTCTTGCGGGAGGGCCCCACAGATACGCAGTATTTT	CASSQLLREGPTDTQYF
-	TRBD2	TRBV7-2	TRBJ2-5	TGTGCCAGCAGCTTAGTCTCCCTAGCGGGAGATGCAGAGACCCAGTACTTC	CASSLVSLAGDAETQYF
-	-	TRBV4-3	TRBJ1-2	TGCGCCAGCAGCCGGACCCAAACAGGGCCCGGAGGAGGCTACACCTTC	CASSRTQTGPGGGYTF
-	-	TRBV5-1	TRBJ2-5	TGCGCCAGCAGCTTGGCAACAGGTTACCAAGAGACCCAGTACTTC	CASSLATGYQETQYF
-	TRBD2	TRBV20-1	TRBJ2-7	TGCAGTGCTAGCTTCCTAGCGGGATTAGTGTTCTACGAGCAGTACTTC	CSASFLAGLVFYEQYF
-	-	TRBV6-6	TRBJ2-5	TGTGCCAGCAGCCTCCGTGCGGGAGAGACCCAGTACTTC	CASSLRAGETQYF
-	-	TRBV14	TRBJ1-5	TGTGCCAGCAGCCATCGTGGGGCGGATAGCAATCAGCCCCAGCATTTT	CASSHRGADSNQPQHF
-	-	TRBV6-5	TRBJ1-1	TGTGCCAGCAGTTATGGGAGGGACCGAAACACTGAAGCTTTCTTT	CASSYGRDRNTEAFF
-	-	TRBV28	TRBJ2-7	TGTGCCAGCAGCCCCCCCCGACAGATTAAGTCCTACGAGCAGTACTTC	CASSPPRQIKSYEQYF
-	-	TRBV6-1	TRBJ2-5	TGTGCCAGCAGTACGACTGGACCGGAGGCCCAGTACTTC	CASSTTGPEAQYF
-	-	TRBV13	TRBJ2-3	TGTGCCAGCAGCTCCCCCCGCGCCCCAAGCACAGATACGCAGTATTTT	CASSSPRAPSTDTQYF
many	TRBD2	TRBV4-3	TRBJ2-7	TGTGCCAGCAGCCAAGGGCTAGCGGGAGTTTACGAGCAGTACTTC	CASSQGLAGVYEQYF
-	-	TRBV4-3	TRBJ2-7	TGCGCCAGCAGCCAAGGTTGGGGAACCTACGAGCAGTACTTC	CASSQGWGTYEQYF
many	-	TRBV14	TRBJ1-6	TGTGCCAGCAGCCCCCCAAATTCACCCCTCCACTTT	CASSPPNSPLHF
-	TRBD2	TRBV20-1	TRBJ2-7	TGCAGTGCCCCCCCGGGACTAGCGGTCGGGGAGCAGTACTTC	CSAPPGLAVGEQYF
few	-	TRBV7-6	TRBJ2-7	TGTGCCAGCAGCTTGCCCGCCGCGGTGGAGCAGTACTTC	CASSLPAAVEQYF
few	-	TRBV4-3	TRBJ2-7	TGCGCCAGCAGCCAAGATACAACCGAGGGCTACGAGCAGTACTTC	CASSQDTTEGYEQYF
few	TRBD2	TRBV4-1	TRBJ2-7	TGCGCCAGCAGCCAAGTGGTTTTGCGGGAGGGCGGCGAGCAGTACTTC	CASSQVVLREGGEQYF
-	-	TRBV20-1	TRBJ1-2	TGCAGTGGTTACGCGGAAGGCTACACCTTC	CSGYAEGYTF
few	TRBD1	TRBV30	TRBJ1-5	TGTGCCTGGAGGGGGACAGGAGGGGATCAGCCCCAGCATTTT	CAWRGTGGDQPQHF